The T cell receptor (beta chain) described here comes from a study of CD8 T cells in ankylosing spondylitis. The study, taken as a whole, reports: It appeared that ankylosing spondylitis blood was characterized by a TCR beta motif of several highly homologous variants. Disease-linked clones were found to be CD8+ and relatively rare in peripheral blood. Reportedly, disease-linked clones are significantly enriched in ankylosing spondylitis patients' matched synovial fluid.

Quantitative molecular-barcoded 5'-RACE generated the TCR beta libraries. Each CDR3 protein gets one entry after TCRdb re-called the 5' RACE reads with MiXCR. Among about 400,000 distinct CDR3 sequences listed, around 20% were seen once. The table lists this clonotype with many counts. What it binds is not known. The germline CDR1 and CDR2 sequences are LNHNV and YYDKDF (reference sequence). CDR3 length: 13 amino acids. V dropped 0 bases and J dropped 3 bases, with 3 bases sitting between them. The chain is built from TRBV15 and TRBJ2-1; D unclear. This sequence originates from a male donor with ankylosing spondylitis. Sequencing used blood, either unsorted or a sorted T cell fraction (not recorded which). CDR3 region: CATSRDSYNEQFF. CDR3 nucleotides: TGTGCCACCAGCAGAGACAGCTACAATGAGCAGTTCTTC.